This entry describes one TCR beta chain. The germline V gene encodes CDR1 LNHDA and CDR2 SQIVND (reference sequence). This CDR3 is built from 17 residues. The germline V and J ends were trimmed by 4 bases and 4 bases, with 19 bases remaining between them. This entry comes from a study of blood T cell repertoires in COVID-19. Study summary: Specimens from acute and convalescent COVID-19 originated in the United States, Italy and Spain.

Method: immunoSEQ multiplex PCR; TCRdb's copy keeps in-frame clones and lacks some. Altogether about 190,000 clones are present, about 88% being singletons, with the ten largest covering under 2%. The source is a man aged 18-30 years with active or convalescent COVID-19. Sample: peripheral blood. The chain employs TRBV19 and TRBJ2-2, with D possibly being TRBD1 (7 bases). The CDR3 DNA follows: TGTGCCAGTAGTAGCGCTAGACAGGGAGGAGGCACCGGGGAGCTGTTTTTT. Residues: CASSSARQGGGTGELFF.